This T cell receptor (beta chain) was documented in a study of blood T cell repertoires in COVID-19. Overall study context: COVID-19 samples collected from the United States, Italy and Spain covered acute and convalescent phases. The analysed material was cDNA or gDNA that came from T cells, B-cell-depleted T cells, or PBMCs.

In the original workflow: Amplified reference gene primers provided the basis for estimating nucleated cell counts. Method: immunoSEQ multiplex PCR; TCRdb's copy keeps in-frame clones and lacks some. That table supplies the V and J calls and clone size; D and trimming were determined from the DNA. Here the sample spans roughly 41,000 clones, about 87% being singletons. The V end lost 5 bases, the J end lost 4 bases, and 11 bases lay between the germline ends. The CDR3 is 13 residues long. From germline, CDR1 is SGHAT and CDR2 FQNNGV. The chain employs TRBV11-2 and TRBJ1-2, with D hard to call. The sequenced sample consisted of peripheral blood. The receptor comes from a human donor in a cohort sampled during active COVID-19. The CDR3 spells CASSATGAYGYTF. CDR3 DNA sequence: TGTGCCAGCAGCGCCACCGGTGCCTATGGCTACACCTTC. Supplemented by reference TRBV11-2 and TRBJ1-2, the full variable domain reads EAGVAQSPRYKIIEKRQSVAFWCNPISGHATLYWYQQILGQGPKLLIQFQNNGVVDDSQLPKDRFSAERLKGVDSTLKIQPAKLEDSAVYLCASSATGAYGYTFGSGTRLTVV.